This is a list of T cell receptor beta chains from one sample in a study of shared T cell receptors in the human thymus. Only in-frame clones appear in the TCRdb table, and some are missing; sequencing was by immunoSEQ multiplex PCR. The repertoire holds 550,000 to 800,000 clones, with approximately 83% as singletons. The same sample was also used in a study of human thymus T cells.

Specimen: thymocytes. These receptors were taken from a girl younger than two with a congenital heart defect. CDR3s include the opening cysteine and the closing phenylalanine or tryptophan. The D gene is left open where the match is weak. Rows may omit the clone size; those that give it use once, few, many or a size class.

V: TRBV5-1
J: TRBJ2-1
D: -
size: -
DNA: TGCGCCAGCAGCTTGGGGATCGGGGCGGGGACGCACAATGAGCAGTTCTTC
CDR3: CASSLGIGAGTHNEQFF

V: TRBV27
J: TRBJ1-6
D: -
size: -
DNA: TGTGCCAGCAGTCCCCGTCCAGGGCGGAATAATTCACCCCTCCACTTT
CDR3: CASSPRPGRNNSPLHF

V: TRBV4-3
J: TRBJ1-1
D: -
size: few
DNA: TGCGCCAGCAGCCAACGACACGGGGAGACTGAAGCTTTCTTT
CDR3: CASSQRHGETEAFF

V: TRBV27
J: TRBJ1-2
D: -
size: -
DNA: TGTGCCAGCAGGACCGGGACAATTTCTTCTTTGCGTGACTACACCTTC
CDR3: CASRTGTISSLRDYTF

V: TRBV5-5
J: TRBJ2-5
D: -
size: -
DNA: TGTGCCAGCAGCTTAGTAGAGTTAGCCTACCAAGAGACCCAGTACTTC
CDR3: CASSLVELAYQETQYF

V: TRBV14
J: TRBJ1-3
D: -
size: -
DNA: TGTGCCAGCAGCCTCCGGACTCGGTACCATTTTGCTGGAAACACCATATATTTT
CDR3: CASSLRTRYHFAGNTIYF

V: TRBV7-2
J: TRBJ1-5
D: -
size: -
DNA: TGTGCCAGCAGCTTAGACCGTCGGGGGGATCAGCCCCAGCATTTT
CDR3: CASSLDRRGDQPQHF

V: TRBV6-5
J: TRBJ2-1
D: TRBD2
size: once
DNA: TGTGCCAGCAGTTACGGGATAGCGGGGACCTACAATGAGCAGTTCTTC
CDR3: CASSYGIAGTYNEQFF

V: TRBV6-5
J: TRBJ1-1
D: -
size: -
DNA: TGTGCCAGCACCCTAAGGGGTGAAGCTTTCTTT
CDR3: CASTLRGEAFF

V: TRBV7-2
J: TRBJ1-6
D: TRBD1
size: -
DNA: TGTGCCAGCAGCTTATCCTCCGGGACAGCTAATTCACCCCTCCACTTT
CDR3: CASSLSSGTANSPLHF

V: TRBV28
J: TRBJ1-3
D: -
size: -
DNA: TGTGCCAGCAGTTTCGGAGCATTAGGCGGAAACACCATATATTTT
CDR3: CASSFGALGGNTIYF

V: TRBV10-1
J: TRBJ1-1
D: -
size: -
DNA: TGCGCCAGCTCGGACAGCAACACTGAAGCTTTCTTT
CDR3: CASSDSNTEAFF

V: TRBV21-1
J: TRBJ2-7
D: -
size: -
DNA: TGTGCCAGGGACATCAAGGGCTACGAGCAGTACTTC
CDR3: CARDIKGYEQYF

V: TRBV29-1
J: TRBJ2-3
D: TRBD2
size: -
DNA: TGCAGCGTTGCCCGGACTAGCGGGGCGAATTCCACAGATACGCAGTATTTT
CDR3: CSVARTSGANSTDTQYF

V: TRBV11-2
J: TRBJ1-4
D: -
size: -
DNA: TGTGCCAGCAGCTTAATCTCTGCGGGCGAAAAACTGTTTTTT
CDR3: CASSLISAGEKLFF

V: TRBV7-9
J: TRBJ1-1
D: -
size: -
DNA: TGTGCCAGCAGCTTTTACAGCTCCGTGTGCTTCTTT
CDR3: CASSFYSSVCFF

V: TRBV14
J: TRBJ2-5
D: -
size: -
DNA: TGTGCCAGCAGCCAAGAAGGGCAGGGTGAAGAGACCCAGTACTTC
CDR3: CASSQEGQGEETQYF

V: TRBV4-2
J: TRBJ1-6
D: -
size: -
DNA: TGTGCCAGCAGCCAAGATCTCGGGTACCCCGGGGCCCTCCACTTT
CDR3: CASSQDLGYPGALHF

V: TRBV5-4
J: TRBJ1-4
D: TRBD1
size: once
DNA: TGTGCCAGCAGCTTCGGGACAGGGGGCGTCGGAGGGGAAAAACTGTTTTTT
CDR3: CASSFGTGGVGGEKLFF

V: TRBV6-5
J: TRBJ2-7
D: TRBD1
size: -
DNA: TGTGCCAGCAGTTACCGTCAGGGGGTTTCCTACGAGCAGTACTTC
CDR3: CASSYRQGVSYEQYF

V: TRBV7-8
J: TRBJ1-5
D: -
size: -
DNA: TGTGCCAGCAGCTTAACGGGGGAGCCCCAGCATTTT
CDR3: CASSLTGEPQHF

V: TRBV21-1
J: TRBJ1-5
D: -
size: few
DNA: TGTGCCAGCAGCAAAAGACAGGGCCATCAGCCCCAGCATTTT
CDR3: CASSKRQGHQPQHF